This T cell receptor beta chain appears in the sequencing data of a study of graft-versus-host responses after intestinal transplantation. Overall study results and limits: Marrow from the recipient contained GvH clones, some of which had appeared first in ileum or blood. Across patients carrying graft-donor T cell macrochimerism, allografts held high graft-versus-host to host-versus-graft clonal ratios.

Trimming left V 3 bases short and J 5 bases short, with 14 bases between. The length of the CDR3 is 15 residues. In germline, CDR1 is MGHRA, CDR2 YSYEKL. The data were produced by immunoSEQ multiplex PCR, yet TCRdb's version contains in-frame clones alone and is incomplete. The sample records around 49,000 clones, more than 80% being singletons. This clone occurred a few times. Its cognate antigen is unknown. The sequence derives from a human donor who was the organ donor for an intestinal transplant. V gene TRBV4-1 combines with J gene TRBJ2-4; TRBD1 might be the D (6 bases). Source: unstimulated CD4+ T cells sorted from spleen or lymph node cells, taken before transplant. The CDR3 reads CASSQGRQAENIQYF. CDR3 DNA sequence: TGCGCCAGCAGCCAGGGACGACAGGCCGAAAACATTCAGTACTTC.